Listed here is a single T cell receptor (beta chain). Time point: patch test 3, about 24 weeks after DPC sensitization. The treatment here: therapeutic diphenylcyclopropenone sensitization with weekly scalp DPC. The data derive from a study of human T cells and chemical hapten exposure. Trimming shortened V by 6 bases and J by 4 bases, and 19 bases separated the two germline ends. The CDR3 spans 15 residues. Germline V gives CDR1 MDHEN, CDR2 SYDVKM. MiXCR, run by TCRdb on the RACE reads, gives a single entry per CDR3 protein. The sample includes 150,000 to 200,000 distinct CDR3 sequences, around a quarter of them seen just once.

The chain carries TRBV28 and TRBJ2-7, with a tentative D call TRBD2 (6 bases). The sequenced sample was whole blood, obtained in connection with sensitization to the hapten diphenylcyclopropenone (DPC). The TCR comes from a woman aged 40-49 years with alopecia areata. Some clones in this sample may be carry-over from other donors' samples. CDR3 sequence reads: CASSQLARKTYEQYF. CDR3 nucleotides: TGTGCCAGCAGCCAACTAGCTCGGAAGACTTACGAGCAGTACTTC. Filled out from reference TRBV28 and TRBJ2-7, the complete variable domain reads DVKVTQSSRYLVKRTGEKVFLECVQDMDHENMFWYRQDPGLGLRLIYFSYDVKMKEKGDIPEGYSVSREKKERFSLILESASTNQTSMYLCASSQLARKTYEQYFGPGTRLTVT.